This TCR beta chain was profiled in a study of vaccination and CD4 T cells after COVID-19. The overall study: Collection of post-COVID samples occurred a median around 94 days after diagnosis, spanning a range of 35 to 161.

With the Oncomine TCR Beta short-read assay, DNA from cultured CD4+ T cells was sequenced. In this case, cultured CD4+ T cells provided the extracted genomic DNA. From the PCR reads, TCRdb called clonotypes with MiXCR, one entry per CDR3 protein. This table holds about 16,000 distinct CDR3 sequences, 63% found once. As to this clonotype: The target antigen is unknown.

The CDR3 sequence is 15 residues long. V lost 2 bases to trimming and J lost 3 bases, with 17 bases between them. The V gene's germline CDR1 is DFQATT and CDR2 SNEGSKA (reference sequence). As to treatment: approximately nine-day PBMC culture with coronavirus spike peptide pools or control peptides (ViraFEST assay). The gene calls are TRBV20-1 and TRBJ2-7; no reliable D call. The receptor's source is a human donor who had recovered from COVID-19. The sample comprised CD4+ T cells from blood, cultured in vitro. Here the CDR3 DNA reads TGCAGTGCTAGACCCGATTATCGGGCCCACTACGAGCAGTACTTC. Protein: CSARPDYRAHYEQYF.